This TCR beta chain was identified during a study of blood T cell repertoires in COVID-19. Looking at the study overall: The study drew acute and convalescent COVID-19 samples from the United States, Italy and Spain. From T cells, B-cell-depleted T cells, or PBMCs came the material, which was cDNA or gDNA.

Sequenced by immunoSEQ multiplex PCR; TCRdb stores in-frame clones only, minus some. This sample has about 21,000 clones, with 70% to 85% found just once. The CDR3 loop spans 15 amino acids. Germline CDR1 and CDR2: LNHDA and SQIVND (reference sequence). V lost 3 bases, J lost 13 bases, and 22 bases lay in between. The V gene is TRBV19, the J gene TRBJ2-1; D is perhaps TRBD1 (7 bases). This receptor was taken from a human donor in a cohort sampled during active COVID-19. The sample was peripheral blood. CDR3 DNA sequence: TGTGCCAGTAGTATTGGCCCGCCCGGCGGGACAGAACAGTTCTTC. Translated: CASSIGPPGGTEQFF. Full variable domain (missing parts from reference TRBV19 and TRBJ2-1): DGGITQSPKYLFRKEGQNVTLSCEQNLNHDAMYWYRQDPGQGLRLIYYSQIVNDFQKGDIAEGYSVSREKKESFPLTVTSAQKNPTAFYLCASSIGPPGGTEQFFGPGTRLTVL.